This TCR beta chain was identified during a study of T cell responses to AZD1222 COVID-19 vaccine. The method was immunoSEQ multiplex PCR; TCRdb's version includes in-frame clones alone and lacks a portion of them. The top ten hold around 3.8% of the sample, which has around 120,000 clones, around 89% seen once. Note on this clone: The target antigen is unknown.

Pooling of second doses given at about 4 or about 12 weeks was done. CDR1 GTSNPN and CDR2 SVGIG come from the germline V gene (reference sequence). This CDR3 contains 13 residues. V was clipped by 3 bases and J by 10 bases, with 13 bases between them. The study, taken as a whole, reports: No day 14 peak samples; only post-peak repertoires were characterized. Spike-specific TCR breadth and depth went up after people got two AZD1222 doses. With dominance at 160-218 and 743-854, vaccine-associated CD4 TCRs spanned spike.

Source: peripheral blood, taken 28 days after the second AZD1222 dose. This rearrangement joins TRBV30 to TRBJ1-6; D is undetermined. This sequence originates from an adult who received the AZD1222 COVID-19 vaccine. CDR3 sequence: CAWSPGGESPLHF. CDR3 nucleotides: TGTGCCTGGAGCCCTGGAGGAGAGTCACCCCTCCACTTT.